This TCR beta chain was recovered during a study of immune evolution from preneoplasia to lung adenocarcinoma. Sequenced by immunoSEQ multiplex PCR; TCRdb stores in-frame clones only, minus some. The sample yields 9,200 or so clones, roughly 80% seen once. The source is a donor older than 65 with lung adenocarcinoma. Sequencing used FFPE minimally invasive lung adenocarcinoma tissue.

The CDR3, as DNA: TGCGCCAGCAGCTTGCGACAGGGGGACTATGGCTACACCTTC. Protein: CASSLRQGDYGYTF. The genes are TRBV5-1 and TRBJ1-2, with 9 bases matching TRBD1. Germline assignment: CDR1 SGHRS and CDR2 YFSETQ. V lost 1 base, J lost 3 bases, and 1 base stayed unmatched. The CDR3 runs to 14 residues. Combining the CDR3 with reference TRBV5-1 and TRBJ1-2 gives the whole variable domain KAGVTQTPRYLIKTRGQQVTLSCSPISGHRSVSWYQQTPGQGLQFLFEYFSETQRNKGNFPGRFSGRQFSNSRSEMNVSTLELGDSALYLCASSLRQGDYGYTFGSGTRLTVV.